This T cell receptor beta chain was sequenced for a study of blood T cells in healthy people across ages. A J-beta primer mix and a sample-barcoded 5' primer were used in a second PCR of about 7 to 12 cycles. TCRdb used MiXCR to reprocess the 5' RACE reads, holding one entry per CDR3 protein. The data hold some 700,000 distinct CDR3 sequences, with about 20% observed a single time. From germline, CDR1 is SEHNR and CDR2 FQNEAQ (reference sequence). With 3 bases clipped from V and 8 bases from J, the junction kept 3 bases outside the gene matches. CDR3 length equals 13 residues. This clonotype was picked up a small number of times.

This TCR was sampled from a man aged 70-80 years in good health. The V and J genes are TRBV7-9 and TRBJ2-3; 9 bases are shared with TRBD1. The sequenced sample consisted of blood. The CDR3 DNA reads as TGTGCCAGCAGCTTGACAGGGGGGTCTACGCAGTATTTT. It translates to CASSLTGGSTQYF.